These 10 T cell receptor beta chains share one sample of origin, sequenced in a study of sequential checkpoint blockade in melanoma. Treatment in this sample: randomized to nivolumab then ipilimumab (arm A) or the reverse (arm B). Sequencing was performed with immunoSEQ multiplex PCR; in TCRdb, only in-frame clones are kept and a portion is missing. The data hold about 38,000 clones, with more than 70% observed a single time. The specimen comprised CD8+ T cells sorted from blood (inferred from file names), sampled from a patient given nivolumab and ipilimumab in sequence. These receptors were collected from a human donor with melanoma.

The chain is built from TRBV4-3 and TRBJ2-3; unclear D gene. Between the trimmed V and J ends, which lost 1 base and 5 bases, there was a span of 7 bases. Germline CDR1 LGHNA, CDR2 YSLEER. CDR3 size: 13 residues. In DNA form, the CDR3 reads TGCGCCAGCAGCCAAGTTTCCGTAGATACGCAGTATTTT. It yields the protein CASSQVSVDTQYF.

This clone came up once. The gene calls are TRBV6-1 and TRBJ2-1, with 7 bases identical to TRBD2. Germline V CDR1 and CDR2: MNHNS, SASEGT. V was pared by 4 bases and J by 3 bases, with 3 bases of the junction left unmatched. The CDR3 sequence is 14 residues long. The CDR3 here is CASSGREYYNEQFF. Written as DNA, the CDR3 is TGTGCCAGCAGTGGGCGGGAGTACTACAATGAGCAGTTCTTC.

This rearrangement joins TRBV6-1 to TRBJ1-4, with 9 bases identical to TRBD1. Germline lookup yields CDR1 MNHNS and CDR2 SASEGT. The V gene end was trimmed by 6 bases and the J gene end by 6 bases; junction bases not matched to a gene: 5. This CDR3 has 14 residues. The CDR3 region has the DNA TGTGCCAGCAGGGGGACAGGGTTTGATGAAAAACTGTTTTTT. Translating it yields CASRGTGFDEKLFF.

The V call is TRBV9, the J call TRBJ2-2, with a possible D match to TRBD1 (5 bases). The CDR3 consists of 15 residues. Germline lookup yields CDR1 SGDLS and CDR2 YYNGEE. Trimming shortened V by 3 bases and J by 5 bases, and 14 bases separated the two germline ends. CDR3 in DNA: TGTGCCAGCAGCGGGGGCGTGACGTTGACCGGGGAGCTGTTTTTT. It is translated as CASSGGVTLTGELFF.

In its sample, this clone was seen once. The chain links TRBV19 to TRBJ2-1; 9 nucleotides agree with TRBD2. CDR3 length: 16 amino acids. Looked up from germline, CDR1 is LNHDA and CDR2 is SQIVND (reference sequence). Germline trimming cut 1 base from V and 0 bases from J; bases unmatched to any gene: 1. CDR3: CASSIGSGGSYNEQFF. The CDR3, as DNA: TGTGCCAGTAGTATAGGTAGCGGGGGCTCCTACAATGAGCAGTTCTTC.

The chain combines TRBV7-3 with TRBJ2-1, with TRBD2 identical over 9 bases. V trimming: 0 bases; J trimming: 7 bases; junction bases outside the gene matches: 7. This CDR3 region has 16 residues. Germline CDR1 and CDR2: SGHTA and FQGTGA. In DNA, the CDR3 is TGTGCCAGCAGCTTAACCATAGCGGGAGTACGGAATGAGCAGTTCTTC. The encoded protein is CASSLTIAGVRNEQFF. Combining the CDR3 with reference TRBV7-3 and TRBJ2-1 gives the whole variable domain GAGVSQTPSNKVTEKGKYVELRCDPISGHTALYWYRQSLGQGPEFLIYFQGTGAADDSGLPNDRFFAVRPEGSVSTLKIQRTERGDSAVYLCASSLTIAGVRNEQFFGPGTRLTVL.

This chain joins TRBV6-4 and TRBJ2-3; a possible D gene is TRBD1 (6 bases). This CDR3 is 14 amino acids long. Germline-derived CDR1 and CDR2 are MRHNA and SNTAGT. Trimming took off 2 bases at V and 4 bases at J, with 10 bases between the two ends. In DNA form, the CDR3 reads TGTGCCAGCAGTGACGTGAAGGGGGCAGATACGCAGTATTTT. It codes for CASSDVKGADTQYF.

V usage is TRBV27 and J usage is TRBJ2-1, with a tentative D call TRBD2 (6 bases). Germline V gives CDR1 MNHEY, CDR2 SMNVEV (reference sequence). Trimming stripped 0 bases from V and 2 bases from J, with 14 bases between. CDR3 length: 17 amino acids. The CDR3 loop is CASSLSGGSGPYNEQFF. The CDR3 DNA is TGTGCCAGCAGTTTATCTGGGGGGTCCGGGCCCTACAATGAGCAGTTCTTC.

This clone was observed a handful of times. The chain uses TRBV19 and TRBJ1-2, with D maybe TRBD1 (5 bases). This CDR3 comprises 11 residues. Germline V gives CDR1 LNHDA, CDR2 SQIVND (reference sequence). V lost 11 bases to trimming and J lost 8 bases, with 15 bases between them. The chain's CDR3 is CAGAGTAGYTF. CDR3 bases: TGTGCCGGGGCCGGGACTGCAGGCTACACCTTC.

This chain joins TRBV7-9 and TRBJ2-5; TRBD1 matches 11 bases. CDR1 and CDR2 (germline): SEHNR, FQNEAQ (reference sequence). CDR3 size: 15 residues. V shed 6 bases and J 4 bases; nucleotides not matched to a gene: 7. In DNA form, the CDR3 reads TGTGCCAGCAGTCTCGGACAGGGGGCGGGAGAGACCCAGTACTTC. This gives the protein CASSLGQGAGETQYF.